This T cell receptor beta chain was captured in a study of blood T cell repertoires in COVID-19. Background on the study: COVID-19 samples, acute and convalescent, were from the United States, Italy and Spain.

The CDR3 spans 12 residues. V was trimmed by 7 bases and J by 1 base, leaving 4 bases between them. Germline CDR1 is LGHDT and CDR2 is YNNKEL (reference sequence). Data came from immunoSEQ multiplex PCR; TCRdb stores just in-frame clones and leaves some out. The table includes hundreds of thousands of clones, around 90% detected once. This TCR was recovered from a woman aged 60 to 75 in a cohort exposed to, infected with or recovered from COVID-19 (not recorded which). V usage is TRBV3-1 (or the pseudogene TRBV3-2) and J usage is TRBJ2-2, with D uncertain. Input material: PBMCs or T cells enriched from blood (not recorded which). The CDR3 region has the DNA TGTGCCAGCACCGTGAACACCGGGGAGCTGTTTTTT. It is translated as CASTVNTGELFF.